The rows below give T cell receptor beta chains drawn from one sample of a study of OX40 agonist ivuxolimab in advanced cancers. Only in-frame clones appear in the TCRdb table, and some are missing; sequencing was by immunoSEQ multiplex PCR. This sample has roughly 73,000 clones, with 80% to 90% found just once. The source was CD4+ or CD8+ T cells sorted from blood, collected in a trial of the OX40 agonist ivuxolimab. The receptors were sampled from an adult with an advanced solid tumor such as melanoma, head and neck, liver or kidney cancer. Both conserved end residues are trimmed from each CDR3. Each record gives: V gene, CDR3 protein.

V: TRBV5-1; CDR3: ASSDQRANTGELF
V: TRBV11-2; CDR3: ASNTRGDGEAF
V: TRBV2; CDR3: ASSEIRAKGYT
V: TRBV20-1; CDR3: SAKGGVRQF
V: TRBV5-4; CDR3: ASSLVSGAGTDTQY
V: TRBV2; CDR3: ASSPGTGGYNEQF
V: TRBV7-8; CDR3: ASTPSPWGAGNTIY
V: TRBV2; CDR3: ASSEAGAHGYT
V: TRBV27; CDR3: ASIRLAGTGELF
V: TRBV19; CDR3: ASSIARTENTEAF
V: TRBV7-9; CDR3: ASSFGQGLIQETQY
V: TRBV7-8; CDR3: ASSLGGLVGEQY
V: TRBV19; CDR3: ASSIIRGGTEAF
V: TRBV7-3; CDR3: ASSLRSDTQY
V: TRBV7-6; CDR3: ASSLTGTGGETQY
V: TRBV19; CDR3: ASSMGDQPQH
V: TRBV6-5; CDR3: ASSYVGEQY